The entry below gives a single T cell receptor beta chain sequence along with its context. These data originate in a study of blood T cell repertoires in COVID-19. Study overall: Researchers got acute and convalescent COVID-19 samples from the United States, Italy and Spain. PBMCs, B-cell-depleted T cells, or T cells were the source of the cDNA or gDNA that made up the material.

Germline CDR1 reads SEHNR; CDR2 reads FQNEAQ (reference sequence). The trim removed 5 bases at V and 7 bases at J, leaving 14 bases unmatched. The CDR3 extends over 16 amino acids. Per the original methods: Amplifying reference gene primers gave estimates of nucleated cell counts. Produced via immunoSEQ multiplex PCR; TCRdb's table is partial and in-frame only. D and trimming come from the DNA, and the V and J calls and clone size come from that table. Counted here are more than 4,000 clones, roughly 90% occurring once; the ten biggest clones make up about 3%. Sequencing was done on a sample of peripheral blood. This chain connects TRBV7-9 to TRBJ1-2, with 9 positions matching TRBD1. The sequence was collected from an elderly woman with acute or convalescent COVID-19. The CDR3 spells CASSLNPGQGDSGYTF. DNA for the CDR3: TGTGCCAGCAGCCTAAACCCGGGACAGGGTGACTCTGGCTACACCTTC.